Below, 21 T cell receptor beta chains from the same sample are listed, as sequenced in a study of cytomegalovirus exposure and HLA in healthy donors. Sequenced by immunoSEQ multiplex PCR; TCRdb stores in-frame clones only, minus some. The sample lists 260,000 or so clones, around 90% seen once, with 3.1% in the top ten. Sequenced input: PBMCs. Receptors were obtained from a woman younger than 45 in good health and CMV-seronegative.

This clone was recorded only once. The chain recombines TRBV10-3 with TRBJ2-5; 7 bases align to TRBD1. Trimming took 4 bases from V and 4 from J; bases not matched to a gene: 6. The V gene's germline CDR1 is ENHRY and CDR2 SYGVKD. The CDR3 covers 14 residues. CDR3 amino acids: CAISAEGAGETQYF. The CDR3 coding sequence is TGTGCCATCAGTGCTGAGGGGGCGGGAGAGACCCAGTACTTC.

The chain has TRBV27 and TRBJ2-2; D remains unclear. Germline V gene lookup returns CDR1 MNHEY and CDR2 SMNVEV (reference sequence). V lost 5 bases, J lost 8 bases, and 9 bases lay in between. This CDR3 contains 12 residues. DNA for the CDR3: TGTGCCAGCAGTCTCCAGAAGGGGGAGCTGTTTTTT. Protein: CASSLQKGELFF.

This chain uses TRBV5-4 with TRBJ2-3; TRBD2 matches 7 bases. The CDR3 has 15 amino acids. Germline V gene lookup returns CDR1 SGHNT and CDR2 YYREEE (reference sequence). V lost 3 bases to trimming and J lost 4 bases; unmatched junction nucleotides: 8. This chain's CDR3 is CASSSGLTSADTQYF. DNA for the CDR3: TGTGCCAGCAGCTCGGGACTCACTAGCGCAGATACGCAGTATTTT.

The J gene is TRBJ2-5, the V gene TRBV11-3; 7 nucleotides line up with TRBD1. Germline V CDR1 and CDR2: SGHNT, YENEEA. The V gene end was trimmed by 3 bases and the J gene end by 4 bases; junction bases not matched to a gene: 2. The CDR3 covers 13 residues. The CDR3 DNA follows: TGTGCCAGCAGCTTCCGGGACAGAGAGACCCAGTACTTC. Residues: CASSFRDRETQYF.

The chain uses TRBV7-8 and TRBJ2-6; tentative D call: TRBD1 (5 bases). Germline V gives CDR1 SGHVS, CDR2 FQNEAQ. V was pared by 1 base and J by 2 bases, with 6 bases between. The CDR3 consists of 15 residues. CDR3 amino acids: CASSLVRAGANVLTF. CDR3 in DNA: TGTGCCAGCAGCTTAGTCAGGGCTGGGGCCAACGTCCTGACTTTC.

V and J are TRBV5-4 and TRBJ2-1; 9 nucleotides agree with TRBD2. V dropped 0 bases and J dropped 5; count of bases not matched to a gene: 3. The germline gives CDR1 SGHNT, CDR2 YYREEE (reference sequence). The CDR3 consists of 15 residues. The CDR3 DNA reads TGTGCCAGCAGCTTGGGACTAGCGGATGACAATGAGCAGTTCTTC. This translates into CASSLGLADDNEQFF. The full variable domain, its missing parts supplied by reference TRBV5-4 and TRBJ2-1, is ETGVTQSPTHLIKTRGQQVTLRCSSQSGHNTVSWYQQALGQGPQFIFQYYREEENGRGNFPPRFSGLQFPNYSSELNVNALELDDSALYLCASSLGLADDNEQFFGPGTRLTVL.

The sample holds one count of this clone. V and J are TRBV12-5 and TRBJ1-1; no clear D gene. Germline V gives CDR1 LGHNT, CDR2 FRNRAP. The CDR3 runs 13 residues. Trimming took off 8 bases at V and 0 bases at J, with 10 bases between the two ends. For the CDR3, the DNA is TGTGCTAGTCGACGGCAGTTGAACACTGAAGCTTTCTTT. Amino acids: CASRRQLNTEAFF.

A note on this clone: A read error may be the cause here, since a much bigger clone is one base away. The CDR3, as DNA: TGTGCCAGCAGAGGGACTAGCGAGACCTACGAGCAGTACTTC. It is translated as CASRGTSETYEQYF. This chain links TRBV28 with TRBJ2-7, with 10 bases lining up with TRBD2. The trim removed 6 bases at V and 2 bases at J, leaving 4 bases unmatched. CDR1 and CDR2 (germline): MDHEN, SYDVKM. This CDR3 has 14 amino acids.

The CDR3 protein is CASSAGTGTYEQYF. The CDR3 coding sequence is TGTGCCAGCAGCGCCGGGACAGGGACCTACGAGCAGTACTTC. This chain joins TRBV9 and TRBJ2-7; 9 bases are a match to TRBD1. The CDR3 runs 14 residues. V was pared by 3 bases and J by 2 bases, with 3 bases of the junction left unmatched. Per germline, CDR1 SGDLS and CDR2 YYNGEE.

This chain joins TRBV6-6 and TRBJ2-2, with 9 nucleotides matching TRBD1. Germline-derived CDR1 and CDR2 are MNHNY and SVGAGI (reference sequence). After removal of 6 bases from V and 4 bases from J, the junction contained 6 bases not matched to a gene. This CDR3 is 15 amino acids long. The CDR3 reads CASRIGQGITGELFF. CDR3 DNA: TGTGCCAGCAGAATCGGACAGGGGATCACCGGGGAGCTGTTTTTT.

The genes are TRBV27 and TRBJ2-4; 9 bases align to TRBD2. Trimming cost V 6 bases and J 0 bases; bases outside gene matches: 3. CDR1 and CDR2 from the germline V gene are MNHEY and SMNVEV (reference sequence). The CDR3 extends over 15 amino acids. The CDR3 nucleotides read TGTGCCAGCAGGATAGCGGGGGCAGCCAAAAACATTCAGTACTTC. It translates to CASRIAGAAKNIQYF.

This chain links TRBV13 with TRBJ2-1; the match to TRBD2 covers 11 bases. J lost 1 base, V lost 6 bases, and 2 bases had no gene match. The CDR3 spans 15 residues. Germline values: CDR1 PRHDT, CDR2 FYEKMQ (reference sequence). The DNA of the CDR3 is TGTGCCAGCAGGGTAGCGGGAGGGTCCTACAATGAGCAGTTCTTC. The encoded protein is CASRVAGGSYNEQFF.

The V call is TRBV7-3, the J call TRBJ2-5, with D perhaps TRBD1 (5 bases). V lost 0 bases and J 4 bases, leaving 9 bases between the germline ends. CDR3 length: 14 amino acids. Germline lookup yields CDR1 SGHTA and CDR2 FQGTGA. The CDR3 here is CASSLTGVGETQYF. Here the CDR3 DNA reads TGTGCCAGCAGCTTAACAGGGGTCGGAGAGACCCAGTACTTC.

This sequence joins TRBV4-3 and TRBJ2-3; 7 bases map to TRBD1. This CDR3 region has 13 residues. From germline, CDR1 is LGHNA and CDR2 YSLEER. With 2 bases clipped from V and 5 bases from J, the junction kept 1 base outside the gene matches. CDR3: CASSQWTGDTQYF. The DNA for the CDR3 is TGCGCCAGCAGCCAATGGACAGGAGATACGCAGTATTTT.

CDR3 coding DNA: TGTGCCGCCAGGGCAGGGCCCTCGAACACCGGGGAGCTGTTTTTT. Its translation is CAARAGPSNTGELFF. The rearrangement links TRBV7-7 to TRBJ2-2; a possible D gene is TRBD1 (5 bases). The CDR3 is 15 amino acids. Looked up from germline, CDR1 is SSHAT and CDR2 is FNYEAQ (reference sequence). The ends were cut back, 11 bases at V and 0 bases at J, with 16 bases in the middle.

V gene TRBV27 combines with J gene TRBJ1-5, with TRBD1 matching 7 bases. V lost 5 bases, J lost 6 bases, and 4 bases stayed unmatched. Looked up from germline, CDR1 is MNHEY and CDR2 is SMNVEV (reference sequence). The CDR3 loop spans 13 amino acids. This chain's CDR3 is CASSQGGSQPQHF. For the CDR3, the DNA is TGTGCCAGCAGTCAGGGGGGAAGTCAGCCCCAGCATTTT.

This sequence joins TRBV18 and TRBJ2-1, with 10 bases aligning to TRBD2. With V trimmed by 0 bases and J by 7 bases, 9 bases remained unmatched. Germline V gene sequence: CDR1 KGHSH, CDR2 LQKENI. The CDR3 is made up of 17 amino acids. CDR3 in amino acids: CASSPPTSGPPGNEQFF. The CDR3 DNA sequence: TGTGCCAGCTCACCACCGACTAGCGGGCCTCCCGGGAATGAGCAGTTCTTC.

The chain has TRBV6-4 and TRBJ2-2; 7 bases map to TRBD2. The CDR3 covers 16 residues. J lost 5 bases, V lost 6 bases, and 12 bases had no gene match. CDR1 is MRHNA, CDR2 SNTAGT, per germline. This chain's CDR3 is CASSPSGEGETGELFF. CDR3 in DNA: TGTGCCAGCAGCCCTTCGGGGGAGGGTGAAACCGGGGAGCTGTTTTTT.

The chain has TRBV27 and TRBJ2-5; D not resolved. CDR1 is MNHEY, CDR2 SMNVEV, per germline (reference sequence). The V and J ends lost 5 bases and 4 bases respectively, with 17 bases between them. The CDR3 spans 15 residues. The CDR3 DNA is TGTGCCAGCAGTCAATCGTACGGAATGGGAGAGACCCAGTACTTC. Protein sequence: CASSQSYGMGETQYF.

V usage is TRBV2 and J usage is TRBJ2-3; TRBD2 is a possible D gene (6 bases). Germline V gene lookup returns CDR1 SNHLY and CDR2 FYNNEI. The CDR3 is made up of 14 amino acids. V was trimmed by 6 bases and J by 4 bases, leaving 14 bases between them. The DNA for the CDR3 is TGTGCCAGCAGGGGGGAGGCGCCCGCAGATACGCAGTATTTT. It codes for CASRGEAPADTQYF.

The rearrangement joins TRBV28 to TRBJ2-1, with 10 bases aligning to TRBD1. CDR1 and CDR2 from the germline V gene are MDHEN and SYDVKM. The junction had 14 bases not matched to a gene; V was cut back by 8 bases and J by 4 bases. There are 17 residues in the CDR3. CDR3 amino acids: CASHSGTGVPGYNEQFF. CDR3 bases: TGTGCCAGCCACTCCGGGACAGGGGTCCCCGGGTACAATGAGCAGTTCTTC.